This passage covers 10 T cell receptor beta chains from one sample sequenced in a study of T cell repertoires in cytomegalovirus infection. One entry per CDR3 protein results from TCRdb running MiXCR on the reads. The table records under 130,000 distinct CDR3 sequences, 42% of them present only once. No antigen has been identified for these receptors. The sample consisted of CD8+ T cells from cultured PBMCs, taken from culture after CMV antigen stimulation. These receptors all stem from a human donor in good health (CMV status not recorded). Some clones in this sample may be carry-over from other donors' samples.

The chain couples TRBV6-5 to TRBJ2-7; possible D gene TRBD1, 5 bases. Trimming took 0 bases from V and 3 from J, leaving 9 bases between them. The CDR3 is made up of 14 amino acids. Germline V gene lookup returns CDR1 MNHEY and CDR2 SVGAGI. The CDR3 DNA reads TGTGCCAGCAGTTACTCGGGGCAGGACTACGAGCAGTACTTC. This encodes CASSYSGQDYEQYF.

This chain uses TRBV25-1 with TRBJ1-2; TRBD1 is a possible D gene (5 bases). The V and J ends lost 2 bases and 1 base respectively, with 20 bases between them. CDR1 and CDR2 (germline): MGHDK, SYGVNS. The length of the CDR3 is 18 residues. As DNA, the CDR3 is TGTGCCAGCAGTGAAGAACCAGGGTTCGGAACCTTTAACTATGGCTACACCTTC. Translating it yields CASSEEPGFGTFNYGYTF.

The gene calls are TRBV7-4 and TRBJ1-1; no reliable D call. V lost 5 bases and J lost 8, with 9 bases in between. Germline CDR1 and CDR2: SGHVT and SQSDAQ. The CDR3 sequence is 11 residues long. The CDR3 region has the DNA TGTGCCAGCAGCCCCATGGGGGAAGCTTTCTTT. Amino acids: CASSPMGEAFF.

The rearrangement uses TRBV12-5 and TRBJ2-5; no firm D call. The CDR3 contains 13 residues. CDR1 and CDR2 from the germline V gene are LGHNT and FRNRAP. The V and J ends lost 1 base and 1 base respectively, with 4 bases between them. CDR3 nucleotides: TGTGCTAGTGGTTTGGACTTCCAAGAGACCCAGTACTTC. Amino acid sequence: CASGLDFQETQYF.

This chain joins TRBV6-1 and TRBJ1-5, with 10 bases matching TRBD1. V shed 0 bases, J shed 5 bases, and the junction held 10 bases outside the gene matches. The CDR3 covers 18 residues. The germline V gene encodes CDR1 MNHNS and CDR2 SASEGT. CDR3 loop: CASSEAVDRGLFHQPQHF. CDR3 nucleotide sequence: TGTGCCAGCAGTGAAGCAGTGGACAGGGGGTTATTCCATCAGCCCCAGCATTTT.

V is TRBV7-4 and J is TRBJ2-3; D is perhaps TRBD1 or TRBD2 (6 bases each). Trimming cost V 3 bases and J 3 bases, with 13 bases left between them. CDR3 length: 15 amino acids. CDR1 and CDR2 (germline): SGHVT, SQSDAQ. CDR3 sequence (DNA): TGTGCCAGCAGCTTGGGCGGAGGGGGTACAGATACGCAGTATTTT. Protein product: CASSLGGGGTDTQYF. Complete variable domain (other parts from reference TRBV7-4 and TRBJ2-3): GAGVSQSPRYKVAKRGRDVALRCDSISGHVTLYWYRQTLGQGSEVLTYSQSDAQRDKSGRPSGRFSAERPERSVSTLKIQRTEQGDSAVYLCASSLGGGGTDTQYFGPGTRLTVL.

This clonotype was detected ten times or more. This sequence joins TRBV11-3 and TRBJ2-3; the D is unclear. Trimming pared 3 bases from V and 5 bases from J, leaving 3 bases between. The length of the CDR3 is 11 residues. Germline V gives CDR1 SGHNT, CDR2 YENEEA. The CDR3 region has the DNA TGTGCCAGCAGCTTTGGAGATACGCAGTATTTT. Protein product: CASSFGDTQYF. Complete variable domain (other parts from reference TRBV11-3 and TRBJ2-3): EAGVVQSPRYKIIEKKQPVAFWCNPISGHNTLYWYLQNLGQGPELLIRYENEEAVDDSQLPKDRFSAERLKGVDSTLKIQPAELGDSAVYLCASSFGDTQYFGPGTRLTVL.

This clonotype was recorded a few times. The chain uses TRBV27 and TRBJ1-4, with a possible D match to TRBD1 (5 bases). Germline V gives CDR1 MNHEY, CDR2 SMNVEV (reference sequence). Trimming took 6 bases from V and 8 from J, leaving 13 bases between them. CDR3 size: 13 residues. Here the CDR3 DNA reads TGTGCCAGCAGCTTTACCCGGGGGGAAAAACTGTTTTTT. This gives the protein CASSFTRGEKLFF.

This clonotype was recorded at least ten times. The chain joins TRBV7-6 to TRBJ1-2, with 8 bases fitting TRBD1. Unmatched junction bases numbered 8, after V lost 4 bases and J lost 4 bases. Germline V gene lookup returns CDR1 SGHVS and CDR2 FNYEAQ. The CDR3 consists of 15 residues. CDR3 coding DNA: TGTGCCAGCAGCTCCATCAGGGGGCGCTTCTATGGCTACACCTTC. Its translation is CASSSIRGRFYGYTF.

This clonotype was observed many times. The chain couples TRBV7-2 to TRBJ1-2; 8 bases are shared with TRBD1. The V gene end was trimmed by 7 bases and the J gene end by 6 bases; junction bases not matched to a gene: 10. The CDR3 is 14 residues long. Germline-derived CDR1 and CDR2 are SGHTA and FQGNSA. Written as DNA, the CDR3 is TGTGCCAGCACCACGACAGGGGCTTTTGATGGCTACACCTTC. It specifies CASTTTGAFDGYTF.